The clone carrying this TCR beta chain was detected many times. Its antigen is still unknown. Its ends do not fully match the called genes, so a read error is possible. This sample is drawn from a study of HIV-infected children after antiretroviral therapy interruption. Study conclusions and caveats: Naive CD4+ Gini coefficient rose by interruption end, suggesting clonal expansion.

Treatment described: PENTA 11 planned treatment interruption arm or continuous ART arm. Germline values: CDR1 MNHNY, CDR2 SVGAGI (reference sequence). The CDR3 sequence is 13 residues long. A 3' RACE protocol on RNA, with unique molecular identifiers, produced the TCR library. TCRdb redid the calling of the 3' RACE reads with MiXCR, one entry per CDR3 protein. The sample holds some 40,000 distinct CDR3 sequences, around 7% seen once. The sequenced sample was CD45RA+ CD4+ T cells from PBMCs, pooled from several time points, obtained from a donor given antiretroviral therapy, either interrupted or continuous. Indicated subset: naive CD4+ CD45RA+ CD45RO- T cells. This clonotype was sampled from a pool of human donors with HIV. This chain links TRBV6-6 with TRBJ1-4, with TRBD1 as a possible D gene (5 bases). The CDR3 DNA sequence: TGTGCCAGCGGTGATTCAGGGCACGAAAGATTATTTTTC. This codes for CASGDSGHERLFF.